Listed below are T cell receptor beta chains from one sample, sequenced in a study of shared clonotypes between healthy human individuals. Clones were sequenced by immunoSEQ multiplex PCR, and TCRdb holds only the in-frame ones, with some missing. The table lists fewer than 2.5 million clones, approximately 93% of them singletons. The sequenced sample consisted of naive CD4+ T cells from PBMCs. The receptors here all came from a man aged 18 to 35 in good health. Some clones in this sample may be carry-over from other donors' samples. CDR3s include the opening cysteine and the closing phenylalanine or tryptophan. Each record gives: clone size, V gene, J gene, D gene, CDR3 protein. The D gene is left open where the match is weak. For some rows the clone size is stated as once, few or many, or as a class when expanded; others skip it.

>-|TRBV20-1|TRBJ1-2|-
CSASQGHGYTF
>few|TRBV7-9|TRBJ2-7|TRBD1
CASSFRDSHYEQYF
>-|TRBV7-6|TRBJ1-2|-
CASSLNLGYGYTF
>-|TRBV12-2|TRBJ2-3|-
CASRLSFPKGTDTQYF
>-|TRBV11-2|TRBJ1-2|-
CASSQRGTYGYTF
>few|TRBV28|TRBJ2-7|-
CASSTSYEQYF
>-|TRBV2|TRBJ2-7|TRBD2
CASSTGLAGLTYEQYF
>-|TRBV25-1|TRBJ2-1|-
CASSGDLLSSEQFF
>-|TRBV15|TRBJ2-1|-
CATSRGASNSYNEQFF
>-|TRBV6-1|TRBJ1-6|-
CASSGTAGDSPLHF
>-|TRBV4-1|-|TRBD2
CASSPLGGSSYEQYF
>-|TRBV6-6|TRBJ1-2|-
CASSSGHPLNYGYTF
>-|TRBV28|TRBJ1-5|TRBD1
CASSLSRRTGGGQPQHF
>-|TRBV7-9|TRBJ2-2|TRBD2
CASRREGFTGELFF
>-|TRBV19|TRBJ2-7|-
CASSISSGDTYEQYF
>-|TRBV5-1|TRBJ1-1|TRBD1
CASSLRQGVDEAFF
>-|TRBV7-9|TRBJ2-1|TRBD2
CASSNRLAGENNEQFF
>once|TRBV10-1|TRBJ1-6|-
CASSEAGSNSPLHF
>-|TRBV9|TRBJ1-1|TRBD1
CASSAPGQDTEAFF
>-|TRBV28|TRBJ1-2|TRBD1
CASSLGQGIYGYTF